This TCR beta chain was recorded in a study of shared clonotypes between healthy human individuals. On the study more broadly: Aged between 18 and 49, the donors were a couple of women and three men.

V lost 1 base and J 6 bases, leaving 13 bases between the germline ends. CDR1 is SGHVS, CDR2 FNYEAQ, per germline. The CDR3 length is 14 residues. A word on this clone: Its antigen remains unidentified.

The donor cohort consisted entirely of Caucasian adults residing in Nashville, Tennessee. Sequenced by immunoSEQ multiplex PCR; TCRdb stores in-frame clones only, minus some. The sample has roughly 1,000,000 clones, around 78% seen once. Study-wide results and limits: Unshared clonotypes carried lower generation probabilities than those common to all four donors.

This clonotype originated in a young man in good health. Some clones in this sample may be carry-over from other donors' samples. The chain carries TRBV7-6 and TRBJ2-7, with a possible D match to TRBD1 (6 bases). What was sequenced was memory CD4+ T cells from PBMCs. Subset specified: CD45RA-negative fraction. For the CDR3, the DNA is TGTGCCAGCAGCTTAGTTAGGGTCAGGGGCGAGCAGTACTTC. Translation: CASSLVRVRGEQYF.